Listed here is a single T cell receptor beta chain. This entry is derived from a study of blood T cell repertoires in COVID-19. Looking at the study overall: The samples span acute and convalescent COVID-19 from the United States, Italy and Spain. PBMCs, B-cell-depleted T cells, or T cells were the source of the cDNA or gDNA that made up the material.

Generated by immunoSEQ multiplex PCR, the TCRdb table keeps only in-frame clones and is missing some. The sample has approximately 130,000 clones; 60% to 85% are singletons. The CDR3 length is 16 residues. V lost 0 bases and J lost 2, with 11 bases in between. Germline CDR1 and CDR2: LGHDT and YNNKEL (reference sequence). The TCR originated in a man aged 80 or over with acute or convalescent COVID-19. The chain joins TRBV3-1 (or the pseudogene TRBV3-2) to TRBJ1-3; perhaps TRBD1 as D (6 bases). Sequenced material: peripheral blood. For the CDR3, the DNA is TGTGCCAGCAGCCAAGATATCCCAGGGGCTGGAAACACCATATATTTT. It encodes CASSQDIPGAGNTIYF.